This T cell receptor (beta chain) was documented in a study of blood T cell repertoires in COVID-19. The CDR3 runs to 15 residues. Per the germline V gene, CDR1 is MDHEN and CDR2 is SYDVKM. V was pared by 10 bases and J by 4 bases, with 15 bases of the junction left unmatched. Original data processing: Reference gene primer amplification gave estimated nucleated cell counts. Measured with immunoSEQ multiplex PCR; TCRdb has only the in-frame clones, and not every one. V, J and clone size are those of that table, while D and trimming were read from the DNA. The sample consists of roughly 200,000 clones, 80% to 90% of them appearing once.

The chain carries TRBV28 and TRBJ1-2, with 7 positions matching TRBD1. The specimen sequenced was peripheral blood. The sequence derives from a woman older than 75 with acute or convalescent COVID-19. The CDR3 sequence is CATNRGPQGLYGYTF. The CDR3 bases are TGTGCCACCAATCGCGGCCCACAGGGGCTCTATGGCTACACCTTC.